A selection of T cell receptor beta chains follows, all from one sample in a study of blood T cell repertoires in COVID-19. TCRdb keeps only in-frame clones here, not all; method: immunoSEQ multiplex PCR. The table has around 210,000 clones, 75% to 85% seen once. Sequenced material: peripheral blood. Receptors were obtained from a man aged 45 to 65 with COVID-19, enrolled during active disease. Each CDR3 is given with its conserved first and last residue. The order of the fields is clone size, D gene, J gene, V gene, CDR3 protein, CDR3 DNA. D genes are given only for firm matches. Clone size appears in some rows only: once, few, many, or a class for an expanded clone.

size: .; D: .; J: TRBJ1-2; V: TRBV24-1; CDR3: CATSMDGIYGYTF; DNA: TGTGCCACCAGCATGGACGGGATCTATGGCTACACCTTC
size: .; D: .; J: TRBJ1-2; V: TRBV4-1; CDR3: CASSQGIGARGYTF; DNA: TGCGCCAGCAGCCAAGGGATAGGGGCGCGAGGCTACACCTTC
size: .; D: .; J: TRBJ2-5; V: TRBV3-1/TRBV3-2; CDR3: CASSPRQAQETQYF; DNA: TGTGCCAGCAGCCCCCGACAGGCTCAAGAGACCCAGTACTTC
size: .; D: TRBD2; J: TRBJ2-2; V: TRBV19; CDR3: CARPVAGGTGELFF; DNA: TGTGCCAGACCCGTAGCGGGGGGGACCGGGGAGCTGTTTTTT
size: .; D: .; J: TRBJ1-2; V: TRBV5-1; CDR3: CASSSTGLGNYGYTF; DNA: TGCGCCAGCAGCTCGACAGGCCTGGGAAACTATGGCTACACCTTC
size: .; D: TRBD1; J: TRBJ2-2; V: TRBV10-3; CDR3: CAISSLDRGLFGELFF; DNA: TGTGCCATCAGTTCCCTGGACAGGGGTTTGTTCGGGGAGCTGTTTTTT
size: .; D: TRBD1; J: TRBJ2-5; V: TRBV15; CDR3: CATSNDRDRGGETQYF; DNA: TGTGCCACCAGCAATGATCGTGACAGGGGTGGCGAGACCCAGTACTTC
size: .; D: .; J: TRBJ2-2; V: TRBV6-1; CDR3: CASSEAGNTGELFF; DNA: TGTGCCAGCAGTGAAGCCGGGAACACCGGGGAGCTGTTTTTT
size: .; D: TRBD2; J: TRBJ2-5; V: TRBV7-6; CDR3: CASSSETSGGETQYF; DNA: TGTGCCAGCAGCTCCGAGACTAGCGGGGGTGAGACCCAGTACTTC
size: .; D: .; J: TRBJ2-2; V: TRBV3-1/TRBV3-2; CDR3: CASSYLAMGLQYNTGELFF; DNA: TGTGCCAGCAGCTACCTAGCGATGGGCCTCCAGTATAACACCGGGGAGCTGTTTTTT
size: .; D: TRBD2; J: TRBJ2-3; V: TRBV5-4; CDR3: CASSRSGGAADTQYF; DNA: TGTGCCAGCAGCCGAAGCGGGGGGGCCGCAGATACGCAGTATTTT
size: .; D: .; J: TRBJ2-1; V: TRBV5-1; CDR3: CASSFSGNDEQFF; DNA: TGCGCCAGCAGCTTCTCAGGGAACGATGAGCAGTTCTTC
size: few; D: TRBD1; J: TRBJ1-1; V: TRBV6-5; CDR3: CASSYGRTGNTEAFF; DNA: TGTGCCAGCAGTTACGGAAGGACAGGGAACACTGAAGCTTTCTTT
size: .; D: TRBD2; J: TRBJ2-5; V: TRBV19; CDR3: CASSITSGFQETQYF; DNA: TGTGCCAGTAGTATAACTAGCGGATTCCAAGAGACCCAGTACTTC
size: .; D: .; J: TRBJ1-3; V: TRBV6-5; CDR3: CASRGPGNTIYF; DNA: TGTGCCAGCAGGGGGCCTGGAAACACCATATATTTT
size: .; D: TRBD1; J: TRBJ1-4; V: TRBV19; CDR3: CASSMGQGYGEKLFF; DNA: TGTGCCAGTAGTATGGGACAGGGGTACGGTGAAAAACTGTTTTTT
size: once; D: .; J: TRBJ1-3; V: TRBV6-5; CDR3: CASKKTASGNTIYF; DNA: TGTGCCAGCAAGAAGACAGCGTCTGGAAACACCATATATTTT
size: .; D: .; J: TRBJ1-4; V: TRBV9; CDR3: CASSVGGRFEKLFF; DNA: TGTGCCAGCAGCGTCGGGGGGCGATTTGAAAAACTGTTTTTT
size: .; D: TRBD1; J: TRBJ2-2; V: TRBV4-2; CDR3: CASSQEGTGWAGELFF; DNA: TGTGCCAGCAGCCAAGAGGGGACAGGGTGGGCCGGGGAGCTGTTTTTT
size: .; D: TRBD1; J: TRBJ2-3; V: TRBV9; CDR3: CASSEETGQGLDTQYF; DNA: TGTGCCAGCAGCGAAGAAACGGGACAGGGATTAGATACGCAGTATTTT
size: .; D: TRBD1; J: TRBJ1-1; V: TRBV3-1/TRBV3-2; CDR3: CASRPGTDNTEAFF; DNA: TGTGCCAGCAGACCCGGGACAGACAACACTGAAGCTTTCTTT
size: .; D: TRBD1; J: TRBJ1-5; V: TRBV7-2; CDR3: CASSRNLDRAMEPQHF; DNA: TGTGCCAGCAGCCGCAACCTGGACAGGGCGATGGAGCCCCAGCATTTT
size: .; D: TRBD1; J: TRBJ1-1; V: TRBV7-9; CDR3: CASSLAGTGRLNTEAFF; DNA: TGTGCCAGCAGCTTAGCCGGGACAGGGCGTTTGAACACTGAAGCTTTCTTT
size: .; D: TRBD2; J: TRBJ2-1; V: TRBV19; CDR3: CASRSTSVGEQFF; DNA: TGTGCCAGTAGATCCACTAGCGTGGGTGAGCAGTTCTTC
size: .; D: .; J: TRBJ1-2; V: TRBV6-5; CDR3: CASSSGIPGYTF; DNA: TGTGCCAGCAGCTCAGGGATCCCTGGCTACACCTTC